This is a list of T cell receptor beta chains from one sample in a study of monozygotic twins with inflammatory bowel disease. TCRdb derives one entry per CDR3 protein from the 5' RACE reads, leaving out DNA. With about 210,000 distinct CDR3 sequences in the sample, the ten largest clones hold roughly 8%. Sequencing was done on a sample of blood. The receptors were sampled from a human donor with ulcerative colitis or Crohn's disease, or a healthy co-twin of an affected twin (not recorded which). CDR3s include the opening cysteine and the closing phenylalanine or tryptophan. The order of the fields is V gene, J gene, CDR3 protein.

V gene: TRBV20-1; J gene: TRBJ1-2; CDR3 protein: CSARETQGYGYTF
V gene: TRBV13; J gene: TRBJ1-2; CDR3 protein: CASSTPDSQDSGYTF
V gene: TRBV5-1; J gene: TRBJ2-2; CDR3 protein: CASRLTGDTGELFF
V gene: TRBV4-1; J gene: TRBJ1-1; CDR3 protein: CASSQGLGGNTEAFF
V gene: TRBV24-1; J gene: TRBJ2-1; CDR3 protein: CATSDWKSRGGEQFF
V gene: TRBV9; J gene: TRBJ2-4; CDR3 protein: CASSPSSPGLVTKNIQYF
V gene: TRBV5-1; J gene: TRBJ2-2; CDR3 protein: CASSLDQLNTGELFF
V gene: TRBV6-5; J gene: TRBJ2-6; CDR3 protein: CASSYSGPPGSGANVLTF
V gene: TRBV6-2/TRBV6-3; J gene: TRBJ2-3; CDR3 protein: CASSYSHSTDTQYF
V gene: TRBV10-3; J gene: TRBJ2-1; CDR3 protein: CAISQGTGGTDEQFF
V gene: TRBV29-1; J gene: TRBJ2-1; CDR3 protein: CSAEGQGFYNEQFF
V gene: TRBV7-9; J gene: TRBJ2-7; CDR3 protein: CASSPIAGGEQYF
V gene: TRBV12-3/TRBV12-4; J gene: TRBJ2-1; CDR3 protein: CASGAGGPGEQFF
V gene: TRBV30; J gene: TRBJ1-2; CDR3 protein: CAWSGHSRYGYTF
V gene: TRBV7-2; J gene: TRBJ2-5; CDR3 protein: CASSPQRGGVETQYF
V gene: TRBV4-1; J gene: TRBJ2-7; CDR3 protein: CASSPSLGTATLYEQYF
V gene: TRBV11-2; J gene: TRBJ2-3; CDR3 protein: CASSTPRGTDTQYF
V gene: TRBV18; J gene: TRBJ2-3; CDR3 protein: CASSPPALRTDTQYF
V gene: TRBV20-1; J gene: TRBJ2-1; CDR3 protein: CSAFGPSSYNEQFF
V gene: TRBV6-1; J gene: TRBJ2-3; CDR3 protein: CASSFFTDSTDTQYF
V gene: TRBV7-9; J gene: TRBJ2-6; CDR3 protein: CASSSLFGSFGANVLTF
V gene: TRBV2; J gene: TRBJ2-7; CDR3 protein: CASNLGREQYF
V gene: TRBV18; J gene: TRBJ1-2; CDR3 protein: CASSPVSGGGNYGYTF
V gene: TRBV5-1; J gene: TRBJ1-1; CDR3 protein: CASTRGGAQGAFF
V gene: TRBV7-6; J gene: TRBJ2-3; CDR3 protein: CASSLSGGLFTDTQYF
V gene: TRBV7-9; J gene: TRBJ1-1; CDR3 protein: CASSLDLGTGNTEAFF
V gene: TRBV18; J gene: TRBJ2-1; CDR3 protein: CASSPPGREGYNEQFF
V gene: TRBV9; J gene: TRBJ2-2; CDR3 protein: CASSAGQGLTGELFF
V gene: TRBV12-3/TRBV12-4; J gene: TRBJ2-7; CDR3 protein: CASSGPGQGTYEQYF
V gene: TRBV10-3; J gene: TRBJ2-1; CDR3 protein: CAISVSGSSYNEQFF
V gene: TRBV29-1; J gene: TRBJ1-1; CDR3 protein: CSVEAKGGTEAFF
V gene: TRBV5-1; J gene: TRBJ2-7; CDR3 protein: CASRPTSGGTSGVEQYF
V gene: TRBV11-2; J gene: TRBJ2-2; CDR3 protein: CASSLEGGNGELFF
V gene: TRBV18; J gene: TRBJ2-3; CDR3 protein: CASSPTSGGADTQYF
V gene: TRBV29-1; J gene: TRBJ2-5; CDR3 protein: CSADPGIETQYF
V gene: TRBV19; J gene: TRBJ2-3; CDR3 protein: CASSTYLLRSDTQYF
V gene: TRBV20-1; J gene: TRBJ1-5; CDR3 protein: CSARVAEANNQPQHF
V gene: TRBV5-1; J gene: TRBJ2-3; CDR3 protein: CASSLWTDTDTQYF
V gene: TRBV12-3/TRBV12-4; J gene: TRBJ1-1; CDR3 protein: CASSLDQGVTEAFF
V gene: TRBV7-2; J gene: TRBJ1-2; CDR3 protein: CASSLGGASGNYGYTF
V gene: TRBV5-1; J gene: TRBJ2-2; CDR3 protein: CASSFGLAGGNTGELFF
V gene: TRBV7-3; J gene: TRBJ2-3; CDR3 protein: CASSSGLSDTDTQYF
V gene: TRBV29-1; J gene: TRBJ2-5; CDR3 protein: CSVDSGPQETQYF
V gene: TRBV27; J gene: TRBJ2-5; CDR3 protein: CASRPLAGGRETQYF
V gene: TRBV20-1; J gene: TRBJ2-1; CDR3 protein: CSVGRIEYSYNEQFF
V gene: TRBV6-1; J gene: TRBJ1-1; CDR3 protein: CASSVPDTEAFF
V gene: TRBV20-1; J gene: TRBJ2-2; CDR3 protein: CSAWGGVGTGELFF
V gene: TRBV5-5; J gene: TRBJ1-2; CDR3 protein: CASSSGTGSTYGYTF
V gene: TRBV6-2/TRBV6-3; J gene: TRBJ2-5; CDR3 protein: CASSYGGAQYF
V gene: TRBV20-1; J gene: TRBJ2-2; CDR3 protein: CSASRGGPNTGELFF
V gene: TRBV4-1; J gene: TRBJ2-3; CDR3 protein: CASSQESGGIDTQYF
V gene: TRBV23-1; J gene: TRBJ2-5; CDR3 protein: CASSQVLGETQYF
V gene: TRBV5-1; J gene: TRBJ1-1; CDR3 protein: CASSLEGGPLNTEAFF